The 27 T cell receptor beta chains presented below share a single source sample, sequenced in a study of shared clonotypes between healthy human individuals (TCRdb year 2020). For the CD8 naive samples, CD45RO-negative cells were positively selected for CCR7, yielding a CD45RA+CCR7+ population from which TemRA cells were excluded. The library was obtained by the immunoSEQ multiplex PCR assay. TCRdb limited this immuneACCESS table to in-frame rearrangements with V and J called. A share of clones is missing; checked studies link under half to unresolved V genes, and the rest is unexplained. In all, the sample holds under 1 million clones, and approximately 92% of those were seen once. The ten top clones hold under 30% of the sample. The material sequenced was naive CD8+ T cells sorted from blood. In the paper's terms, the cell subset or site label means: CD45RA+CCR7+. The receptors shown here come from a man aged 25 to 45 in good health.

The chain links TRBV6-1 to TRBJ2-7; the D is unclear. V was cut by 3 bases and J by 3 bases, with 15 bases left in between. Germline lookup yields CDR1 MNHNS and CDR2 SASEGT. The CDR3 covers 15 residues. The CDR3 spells CASSESASPLYEQYF. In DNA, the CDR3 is TGTGCCAGCAGTGAGTCCGCCTCCCCACTCTACGAGCAGTACTTC.

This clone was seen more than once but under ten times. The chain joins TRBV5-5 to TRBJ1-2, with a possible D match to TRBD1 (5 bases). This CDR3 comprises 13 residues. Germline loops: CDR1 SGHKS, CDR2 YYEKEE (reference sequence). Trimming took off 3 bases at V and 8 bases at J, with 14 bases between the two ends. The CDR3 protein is CASSSGPAAGYTF. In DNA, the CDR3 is TGTGCCAGCAGCTCAGGGCCCGCTGCGGGCTACACCTTC.

The CDR3 reads CASSTLVDEQYF. The CDR3 region has the DNA TGTGCCAGCAGTACTCTCGTCGACGAGCAGTACTTC. The genes are TRBV27 and TRBJ2-7; no clear D. V lost 5 bases, J lost 5 bases, and 10 bases lay in between. Germline-derived CDR1 and CDR2 are MNHEY and SMNVEV (reference sequence). CDR3 length: 12 residues.

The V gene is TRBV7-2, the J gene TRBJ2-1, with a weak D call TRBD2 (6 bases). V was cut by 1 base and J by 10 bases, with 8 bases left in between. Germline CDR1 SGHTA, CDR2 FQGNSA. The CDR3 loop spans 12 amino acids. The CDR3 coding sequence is TGTGCCAGCAGCTTAGTCGGGGGAGAGCAGTTCTTC. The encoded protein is CASSLVGGEQFF.

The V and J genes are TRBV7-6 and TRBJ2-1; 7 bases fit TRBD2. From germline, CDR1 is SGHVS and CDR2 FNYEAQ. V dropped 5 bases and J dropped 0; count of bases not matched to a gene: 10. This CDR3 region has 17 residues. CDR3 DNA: TGTGCCAGCAGCGCATCTAGCGGATGGAGCTCCTACAATGAGCAGTTCTTC. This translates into CASSASSGWSSYNEQFF.

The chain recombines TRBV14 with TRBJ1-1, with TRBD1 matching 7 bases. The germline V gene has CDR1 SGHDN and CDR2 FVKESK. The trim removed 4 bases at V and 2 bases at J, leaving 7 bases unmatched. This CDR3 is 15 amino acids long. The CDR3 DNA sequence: TGTGCCAGCAGCCCGTCCCGGGACAGTAACACTGAAGCTTTCTTT. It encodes CASSPSRDSNTEAFF.

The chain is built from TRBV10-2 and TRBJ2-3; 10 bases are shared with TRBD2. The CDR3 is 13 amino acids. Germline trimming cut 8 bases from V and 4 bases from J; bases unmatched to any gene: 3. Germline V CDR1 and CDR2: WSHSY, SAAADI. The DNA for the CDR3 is TGCGCCAGCGGAGCGGGAGGGCCAGATACGCAGTATTTT. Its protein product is CASGAGGPDTQYF.

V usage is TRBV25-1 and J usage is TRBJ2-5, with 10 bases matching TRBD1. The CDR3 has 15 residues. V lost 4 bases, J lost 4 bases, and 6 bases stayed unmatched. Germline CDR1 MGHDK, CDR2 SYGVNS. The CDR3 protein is CASSARDRGRETQYF. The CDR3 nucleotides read TGTGCCAGCAGTGCCCGGGACAGGGGCCGAGAGACCCAGTACTTC.

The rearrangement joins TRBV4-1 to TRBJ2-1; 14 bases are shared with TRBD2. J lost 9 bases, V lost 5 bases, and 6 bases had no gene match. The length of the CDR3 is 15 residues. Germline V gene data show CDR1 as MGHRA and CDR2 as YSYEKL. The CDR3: CASSNGLAGGAEQFF. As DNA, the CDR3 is TGCGCCAGCAGCAACGGACTAGCGGGAGGCGCTGAGCAGTTCTTC.

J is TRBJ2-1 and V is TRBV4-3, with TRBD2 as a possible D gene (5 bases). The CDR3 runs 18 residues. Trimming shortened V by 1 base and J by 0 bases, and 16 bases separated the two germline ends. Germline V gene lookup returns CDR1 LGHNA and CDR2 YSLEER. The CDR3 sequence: CASSQASSFFSSYNEQFF. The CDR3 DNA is TGCGCCAGCAGCCAAGCCTCTAGCTTCTTCAGCTCCTACAATGAGCAGTTCTTC.

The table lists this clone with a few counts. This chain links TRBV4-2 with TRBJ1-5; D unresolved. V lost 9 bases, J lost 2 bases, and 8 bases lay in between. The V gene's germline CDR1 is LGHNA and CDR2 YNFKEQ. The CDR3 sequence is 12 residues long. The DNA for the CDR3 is TGTGCCAGTTCCCTGGGCAATCAGCCCCAGCATTTT. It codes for CASSLGNQPQHF.

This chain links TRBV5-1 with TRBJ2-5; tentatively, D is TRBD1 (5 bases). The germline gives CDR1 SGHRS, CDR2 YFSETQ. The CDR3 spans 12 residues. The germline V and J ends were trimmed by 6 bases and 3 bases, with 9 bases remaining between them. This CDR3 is CASNGHEETQYF. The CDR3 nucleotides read TGCGCCAGCAATGGACATGAAGAGACCCAGTACTTC.

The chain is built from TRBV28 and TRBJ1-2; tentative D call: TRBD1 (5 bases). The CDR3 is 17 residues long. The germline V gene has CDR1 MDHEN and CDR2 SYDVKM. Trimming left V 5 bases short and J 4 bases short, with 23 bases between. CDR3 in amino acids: CASSQALGRERLYGYTF. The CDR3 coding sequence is TGTGCCAGCAGTCAGGCTTTGGGCAGGGAGAGGCTCTATGGCTACACCTTC.

Here the CDR3 DNA reads TGTGCCAGCGGACCGCAGAACACCGGGGAGCTGTTTTTT. Its protein product is CASGPQNTGELFF. This rearrangement joins TRBV27 to TRBJ2-2, with unresolved D. V was pared by 8 bases and J by 1 base, with 8 bases between. The germline V gene encodes CDR1 MNHEY and CDR2 SMNVEV (reference sequence). This CDR3 has 13 amino acids.

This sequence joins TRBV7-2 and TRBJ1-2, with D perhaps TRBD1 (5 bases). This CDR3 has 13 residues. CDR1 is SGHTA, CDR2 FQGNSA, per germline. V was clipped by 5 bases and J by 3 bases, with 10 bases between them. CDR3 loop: CASSPGEDYGYTF. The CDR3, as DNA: TGTGCCAGCAGCCCGGGGGAGGACTATGGCTACACCTTC.

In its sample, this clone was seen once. The CDR3 sequence is CASSSNRAGYEQYF. The CDR3 bases are TGTGCCAGCAGTTCAAACAGGGCCGGCTACGAGCAGTACTTC. The rearrangement links TRBV28 to TRBJ2-7; D perhaps matches TRBD1 (6 bases). The CDR3 is made up of 14 amino acids. The V gene lost 4 bases and the J gene lost 3 bases, with 13 bases spanning the gap. Per germline, CDR1 MDHEN and CDR2 SYDVKM.

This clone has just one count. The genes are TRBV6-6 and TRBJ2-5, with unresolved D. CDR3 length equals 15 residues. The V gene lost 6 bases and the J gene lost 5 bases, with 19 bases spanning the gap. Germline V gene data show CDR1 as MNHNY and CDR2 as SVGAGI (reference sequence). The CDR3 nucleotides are TGTGCCAGCAGGGATCCCTCCGGCCTCACGGAGACCCAGTACTTC. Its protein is CASRDPSGLTETQYF.

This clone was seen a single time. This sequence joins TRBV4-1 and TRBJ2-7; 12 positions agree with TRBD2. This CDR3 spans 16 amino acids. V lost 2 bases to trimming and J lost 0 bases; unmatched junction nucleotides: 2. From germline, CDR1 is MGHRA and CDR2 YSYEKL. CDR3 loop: CASSQMTSGSSYEQYF. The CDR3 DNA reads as TGCGCCAGCAGCCAAATGACTAGCGGGAGCTCCTACGAGCAGTACTTC.

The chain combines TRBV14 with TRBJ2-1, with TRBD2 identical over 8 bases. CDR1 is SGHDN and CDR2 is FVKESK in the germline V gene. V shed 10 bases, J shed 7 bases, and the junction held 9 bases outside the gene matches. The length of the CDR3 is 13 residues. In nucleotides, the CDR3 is TGTGCCACGAAAGCGGGAGCTCTTAATGAGCAGTTCTTC. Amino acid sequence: CATKAGALNEQFF.

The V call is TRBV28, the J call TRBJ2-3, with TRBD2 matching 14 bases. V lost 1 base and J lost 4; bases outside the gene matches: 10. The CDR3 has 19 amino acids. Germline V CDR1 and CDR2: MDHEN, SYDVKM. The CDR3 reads CASSLYGLLGLAGADTQYF. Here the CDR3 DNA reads TGTGCCAGCAGTTTATATGGGCTATTGGGACTAGCGGGAGCAGATACGCAGTATTTT.

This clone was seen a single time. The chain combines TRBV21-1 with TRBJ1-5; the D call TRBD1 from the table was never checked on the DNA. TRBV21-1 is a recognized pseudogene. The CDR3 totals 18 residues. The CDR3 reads CASSAIDRGKGSNQPQHF. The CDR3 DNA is TGTGCCAGCAGCGCCATCGACAGGGGCAAGGGAAGCAATCAGCCCCAGCATTTT.

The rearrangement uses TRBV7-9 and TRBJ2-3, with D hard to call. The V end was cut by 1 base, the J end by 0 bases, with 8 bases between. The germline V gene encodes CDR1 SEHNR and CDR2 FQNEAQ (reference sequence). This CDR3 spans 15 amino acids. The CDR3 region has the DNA TGTGCCAGCAGCTTAGTCCGTGGTAGCACAGATACGCAGTATTTT. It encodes CASSLVRGSTDTQYF. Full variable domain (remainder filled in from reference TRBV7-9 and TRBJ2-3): DTGVSQNPRHKITKRGQNVTFRCDPISEHNRLYWYRQTLGQGPEFLTYFQNEAQLEKSRLLSDRFSAERPKGSFSTLEIQRTEQGDSAMYLCASSLVRGSTDTQYFGPGTRLTVL.

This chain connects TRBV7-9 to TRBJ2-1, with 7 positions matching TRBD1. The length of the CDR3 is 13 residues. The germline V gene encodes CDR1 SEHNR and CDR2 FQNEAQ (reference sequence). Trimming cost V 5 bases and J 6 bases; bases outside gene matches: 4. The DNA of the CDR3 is TGTGCCAGCAGCACGGGACAGATCAATGAGCAGTTCTTC. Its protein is CASSTGQINEQFF.

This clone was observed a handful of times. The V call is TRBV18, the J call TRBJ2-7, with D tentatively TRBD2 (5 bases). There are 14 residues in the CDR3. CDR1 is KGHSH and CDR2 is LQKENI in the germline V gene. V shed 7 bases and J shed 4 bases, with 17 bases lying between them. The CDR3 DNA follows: TGTGCCAGCTACTCCTCGAGCGGACCATACGAGCAGTACTTC. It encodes CASYSSSGPYEQYF.

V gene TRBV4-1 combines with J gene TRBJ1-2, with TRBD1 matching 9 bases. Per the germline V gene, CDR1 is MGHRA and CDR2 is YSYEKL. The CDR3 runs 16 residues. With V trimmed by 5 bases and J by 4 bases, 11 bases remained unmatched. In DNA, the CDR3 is TGCGCCAGCAGCTCTACATCCGGACAGGGGAGCTATGGCTACACCTTC. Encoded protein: CASSSTSGQGSYGYTF.

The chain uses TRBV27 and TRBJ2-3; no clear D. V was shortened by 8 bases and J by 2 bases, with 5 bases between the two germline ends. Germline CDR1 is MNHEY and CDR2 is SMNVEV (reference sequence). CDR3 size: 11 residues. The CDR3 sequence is CASVDTDTQYF. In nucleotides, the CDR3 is TGTGCCAGCGTAGACACAGATACGCAGTATTTT.

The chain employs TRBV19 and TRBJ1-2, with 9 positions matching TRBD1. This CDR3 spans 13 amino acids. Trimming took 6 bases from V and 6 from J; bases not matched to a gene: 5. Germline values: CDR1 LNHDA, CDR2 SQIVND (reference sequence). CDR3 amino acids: CASRGTGRDGYTF. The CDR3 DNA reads TGTGCCAGTAGAGGGACAGGGCGGGATGGCTACACCTTC.